This paragraph reports one TCR beta chain. Its target is unknown. The sample originates from a study of T cell responses to AZD1222 COVID-19 vaccine. Study details: Researchers grouped second doses given at about 4 or about 12 weeks into one pool. Study conclusions and caveats: In the spike-specific TCR repertoire, nearly half reportedly target unmutated variant regions. Females made up more of the donors, who were largely white British, and clonal diversity may have come out too low. Baseline serology detected seropositivity in only five to seven AZD1222 recipients.

Repertoires were generated with immunoSEQ multiplex PCR, while TCRdb's copy carries only in-frame clones and drops some. The table includes some 150,000 clones, about 91% detected once. Germline loops: CDR1 SGHTA, CDR2 FQGNSA. This CDR3 contains 13 residues. The V gene lost 2 bases and the J gene lost 1 base, with 4 bases spanning the gap. The chain has TRBV7-2 and TRBJ2-3; unclear D gene. The receptor was derived from an adult in good health. The specimen comprised peripheral blood, sampled on day 0 of AZD1222 vaccination. The CDR3: CASSLSGTDTQYF. The DNA for the CDR3 is TGTGCCAGCAGCTTAAGCGGCACAGATACGCAGTATTTT.